Shown below are 2 T cell receptor beta chains from a single sample sequenced in a study of blood T cell repertoires in COVID-19. Assay: immunoSEQ multiplex PCR; the TCRdb copy retains only in-frame clones and omits some. Of 100,000 to 110,000 clones listed, about 90% were seen once; the top ten hold around 6.9%. What was sequenced was peripheral blood. Source of these receptors: a man aged 30-40 years in a cohort sampled during active COVID-19.

V gene TRBV11-2 combines with J gene TRBJ2-2; 11 bases align to TRBD2. This CDR3 contains 18 residues. V was pared by 7 bases and J by 1 base, with 11 bases of the junction left unmatched. CDR1 SGHAT and CDR2 FQNNGV come from the germline V gene. Here the CDR3 DNA reads TGTGCCAGCACCCGGAGCAAGACTAGCGGGATGAACACCGGGGAGCTGTTTTTT. This encodes CASTRSKTSGMNTGELFF. Using reference TRBV11-2 and TRBJ2-2 for the parts outside the CDR3, the full variable domain is EAGVAQSPRYKIIEKRQSVAFWCNPISGHATLYWYQQILGQGPKLLIQFQNNGVVDDSQLPKDRFSAERLKGVDSTLKIQPAKLEDSAVYLCASTRSKTSGMNTGELFFGEGSRLTVL.

The chain couples TRBV5-4 to TRBJ1-3; 7 bases map to TRBD1. V trimming: 4 bases; J trimming: 3 bases; junction bases outside the gene matches: 10. The CDR3 is made up of 16 amino acids. Germline assignment: CDR1 SGHNT and CDR2 YYREEE (reference sequence). CDR3 loop: CASSPSKGAVGNTIYF. As DNA, the CDR3 is TGTGCCAGCAGCCCTTCTAAGGGGGCGGTTGGAAACACCATATATTTT.